This T cell receptor beta chain was profiled in a study of T cells in localized non-small cell lung cancer. Germline CDR1 reads MDHEN; CDR2 reads SYDVKM. This CDR3 has 15 residues. V was clipped by 6 bases and J by 1 base, with 13 bases between them. Repertoires were generated with immunoSEQ multiplex PCR, while TCRdb's copy carries only in-frame clones and drops some. The data show under 65,000 clones, roughly 89% seen once. The sample here was peripheral blood, taken before any cancer treatment. The origin of this receptor is a man aged 40 to 69 with stage I squamous cell lung carcinoma. The chain uses TRBV28 and TRBJ1-5; D unresolved. CDR3 loop: CASRITHPSNQPQHF. In DNA, the CDR3 is TGTGCCAGCAGAATAACACACCCGAGCAATCAGCCCCAGCATTTT.